This TCR beta chain was recorded in a study of technical replicates of blood from a handful of donors. Sequencing was performed with immunoSEQ multiplex PCR; in TCRdb, only in-frame clones are kept and a portion is missing. The data show about 82,000 clones, 94% seen once. Material: T cells isolated from PBMCs. This clonotype was sampled from a human donor in good health.

This CDR3 is CASSLQTGFQETQYF. CDR3 nucleotides: TGCGCCAGCAGCTTACAGACAGGGTTTCAAGAGACCCAGTACTTC. The chain joins TRBV5-1 to TRBJ2-5; TRBD1 agrees at 7 bases. The ends lost 2 bases at V and 2 bases at J; junction bases unmatched: 6. This CDR3 is built from 15 residues. Germline V gene sequence: CDR1 SGHRS, CDR2 YFSETQ.